One sample yielded the 22 T cell receptor beta chains listed below, sequenced in a study of identical twins. TCRdb reprocessed the 5' RACE reads via MiXCR and lists one record per CDR3 protein. This repertoire shows roughly 190,000 distinct CDR3 sequences, around 15% found once; its top ten account for 40%. This sample was also put to use in a study of T cells expressing NK-cell markers.

The sample was CD8+ T cells sorted from blood. The source of these receptors is a woman between 18 and 29 years old in good health.

Many counts were recorded for this clonotype. The rearrangement links TRBV5-1 to TRBJ2-7; TRBD2 matches at 7 bases. There are 13 residues in the CDR3. The J segment lost 7 bases and the V segment lost 0 bases, leaving 4 bases of the junction unmatched. Germline V lookup: CDR1 SGHRS, CDR2 YFSETQ. The CDR3 nucleotides read TGCGCCAGCAGCTTGGTTGCGGGAGATGAGCAGTACTTC. As protein: CASSLVAGDEQYF.

As to this clonotype: Sequence at one end of the junction differs from germline and may be a read error. V and J are TRBV20-1 and TRBJ2-7, with 7 bases aligning to TRBD1. Germline CDR1 DFQATT, CDR2 SNEGSKA (reference sequence). The CDR3 is 15 amino acids. The CDR3 spells CSALFPGTAQFTHVF. In DNA form, the CDR3 reads TGCAGTGCCCTCTTTCCCGGGACAGCTCAATTCACCCACGTCTTC.

This clonotype was detected only a few times. The chain links TRBV7-9 to TRBJ2-7; a possible D gene is TRBD1 (5 bases). Germline V CDR1 and CDR2: SEHNR, FQNEAQ (reference sequence). V lost 5 bases and J 0 bases, leaving 14 bases between the germline ends. The CDR3 length is 15 residues. This CDR3 reads CASSVGAASSYEQYF. The DNA of the CDR3 is TGTGCCAGCAGCGTAGGGGCGGCAAGCTCCTACGAGCAGTACTTC. The full variable domain, completed using reference TRBV7-9 and TRBJ2-7, is DTGVSQNPRHKITKRGQNVTFRCDPISEHNRLYWYRQTLGQGPEFLTYFQNEAQLEKSRLLSDRFSAERPKGSFSTLEIQRTEQGDSAMYLCASSVGAASSYEQYFGPGTRLTVT.

This clonotype was seen more than once but under ten times. The chain employs TRBV21-1 and TRBJ2-3; TRBD2 is the table's D call and was not checked against the DNA. TRBV21-1 is noted as a pseudogene. CDR3 length: 21 amino acids. The CDR3 sequence is CASSKVVEASGRAGCGDTQYF. As DNA, the CDR3 is TGTGCCAGCAGCAAAGTGGTAGAGGCTAGCGGGAGGGCCGGGTGTGGAGATACGCAGTATTTT.

The sample holds many counts of this clonotype. Written as DNA, the CDR3 is TGTGCCAGCAGTTTAGACGCCCAGCCCCAGCATTTT. This gives the protein CASSLDAQPQHF. The chain links TRBV12-3 or TRBV12-4 to TRBJ1-5; the D is unclear. This CDR3 comprises 12 residues. With 1 base removed from V and 7 bases from J, the gap between germline ends came to 5 bases.

There are a few counts of this clonotype. The CDR3 protein is CASSVLDSDSYEQYF. In nucleotides, the CDR3 is TGTGCCAGCAGCGTTTTGGACTCCGATTCCTACGAGCAGTACTTC. The gene calls are TRBV9 and TRBJ2-7; tentatively, D is TRBD2 (5 bases). CDR1 is SGDLS, CDR2 YYNGEE, per germline. The CDR3 contains 15 residues. The V gene lost 2 bases and the J gene lost 1 base, with 13 bases spanning the gap.

This chain links TRBV7-9 with TRBJ1-2; the match to TRBD1 covers 7 bases. Germline CDR1 is SEHNR and CDR2 is FQNEAQ (reference sequence). Trimming took 4 bases from V and 8 from J; bases not matched to a gene: 7. This CDR3 comprises 13 residues. Written as DNA, the CDR3 is TGTGCCAGCAGCTCCTACAGGGGACGAGGCTACACCTTC. It yields the protein CASSSYRGRGYTF.

This chain joins TRBV6-5 and TRBJ2-1, with 8 bases aligning to TRBD2. Germline V gene lookup returns CDR1 MNHEY and CDR2 SVGAGI. V shed 7 bases and J 0 bases; nucleotides not matched to a gene: 8. The CDR3 length is 16 residues. CDR3 amino acids: CASMFSGEYSYNEQFF. CDR3 sequence (DNA): TGTGCCAGCATGTTTAGCGGGGAGTACTCCTACAATGAGCAGTTCTTC.

This clonotype was found a few times. The chain has TRBV19 and TRBJ2-3, with D tentatively TRBD1 or TRBD2 (5 bases each). The CDR3 contains 14 residues. V lost 3 bases and J 1 base, leaving 8 bases between the germline ends. CDR1 is LNHDA, CDR2 SQIVND, per germline (reference sequence). This chain's CDR3 is CASSIRGRTDTQYF. CDR3 nucleotides: TGTGCCAGTAGTATCCGGGGCCGCACAGATACGCAGTATTTT.

This clonotype has just a few counts. This chain connects TRBV7-9 to TRBJ2-3, with TRBD1 as a possible D gene (7 bases). There are 14 residues in the CDR3. The V end lost 3 bases, the J end lost 6 bases, and 13 bases lay between the germline ends. Germline V gene sequence: CDR1 SEHNR, CDR2 FQNEAQ (reference sequence). CDR3 region: CASSFDRDWDTQYF. The CDR3 bases are TGTGCCAGCAGCTTCGACAGGGACTGGGATACGCAGTATTTT.

The table lists this clonotype with a few counts. J is TRBJ2-3 and V is TRBV4-2; D is possibly TRBD1 or TRBD2 (7 bases each). Germline V gene lookup returns CDR1 LGHNA and CDR2 YNFKEQ. The length of the CDR3 is 16 residues. Trimming cost V 3 bases and J 0 bases, with 13 bases left between them. In nucleotides, the CDR3 is TGTGCCAGCAGCCAGAGGGGGCGGGGGAGCACAGATACGCAGTATTTT. This sequence encodes CASSQRGRGSTDTQYF.

The chain has TRBV9 and TRBJ2-1, with TRBD1 identical over 11 bases. Per the germline V gene, CDR1 is SGDLS and CDR2 is YYNGEE. This CDR3 spans 17 amino acids. V lost 3 bases and J lost 5; bases outside the gene matches: 10. CDR3 sequence (DNA): TGTGCCAGCAGCGGCGAAATTAGGGACAGGGGGAACAATGAGCAGTTCTTC. This translates into CASSGEIRDRGNNEQFF. The whole variable domain, filled in from reference TRBV9 and TRBJ2-1, reads DSGVTQTPKHLITATGQRVTLRCSPRSGDLSVYWYQQSLDQGLQFLIQYYNGEERAKGNILERFSAQQFPDLHSELNLSSLELGDSALYFCASSGEIRDRGNNEQFFGPGTRLTVL.

For the CDR3, the DNA is TGTGCCAGCGCCGGTGGGGGGCACTCCTACAATGAGCAGTTCTTC. As protein: CASAGGGHSYNEQFF. The chain recombines TRBV12-3 or TRBV12-4 with TRBJ2-1; D possibly uses TRBD1 or TRBD2 (6 bases each). The CDR3 runs 15 residues. The germline V and J ends were trimmed by 8 bases and 0 bases, with 14 bases remaining between them.

The chain uses TRBV29-1 and TRBJ2-1, with 12 bases lining up with TRBD2. With 5 bases clipped from V and 7 bases from J, the junction kept 9 bases outside the gene matches. Germline CDR1 and CDR2: SQVTM and ANQGSEA. The CDR3 is 15 residues long. In DNA form, the CDR3 reads TGCAGCGTTTTAAACCTAGCGGGAGGGCCAAATGAGCAGTTCTTC. Protein product: CSVLNLAGGPNEQFF.

This chain connects TRBV29-1 to TRBJ1-1; 7 bases agree with TRBD1. V lost 2 bases and J lost 3; bases outside the gene matches: 0. The CDR3 length is 12 residues. Germline loops: CDR1 SQVTM, CDR2 ANQGSEA. CDR3 nucleotides: TGCAGCGTTGAAACAGGGGACACTGAAGCTTTCTTT. Amino acids: CSVETGDTEAFF.

V is TRBV29-1 and J is TRBJ2-1; the D is unclear. Germline V lookup: CDR1 SQVTM, CDR2 ANQGSEA. Trimming took 5 bases from V and 5 from J, leaving 7 bases between them. The CDR3 has 11 amino acids. CDR3 in DNA: TGCAGCGTTACAGCTAACAATGAGCAGTTCTTC. Its translation is CSVTANNEQFF.

The chain joins TRBV20-1 to TRBJ2-1; possibly TRBD2 for D (6 bases). Trimming cost V 5 bases and J 7 bases, with 9 bases left between them. The CDR3 length is 11 residues. Germline-derived CDR1 and CDR2 are DFQATT and SNEGSKA (reference sequence). CDR3 region: CSAPGLNEQFF. The CDR3 DNA follows: TGCAGTGCTCCAGGACTAAATGAGCAGTTCTTC.

The chain couples TRBV5-6 to TRBJ1-2; 10 bases map to TRBD1. CDR1 is SGHDT and CDR2 is YYEEEE in the germline V gene. CDR3 length: 13 residues. The trim removed 2 bases at V and 11 bases at J, leaving 6 bases unmatched. The CDR3 reads CASSFGQGGSYTF. As DNA, the CDR3 is TGTGCCAGCAGCTTTGGACAGGGGGGATCGTACACCTTC.

V and J are TRBV12-3 or TRBV12-4 and TRBJ2-7; 10 bases match TRBD2. V was pared by 2 bases and J by 6 bases, with 7 bases of the junction left unmatched. This CDR3 region has 15 residues. CDR3 sequence: CASSLIAGGFREQYF. Here the CDR3 DNA reads TGTGCCAGCAGTTTAATAGCGGGAGGTTTCCGCGAGCAGTACTTC.

The rearrangement uses TRBV27 and TRBJ2-7; TRBD1 agrees at 10 bases. The germline CDR1 and CDR2 sequences are MNHEY and SMNVEV (reference sequence). The V and J ends lost 5 bases and 7 bases, in that order; junction bases with no gene match: 8. The CDR3 runs 14 residues. The CDR3 loop is CASSGPGQGREQYF. In nucleotides, the CDR3 is TGTGCCAGCAGTGGTCCGGGACAGGGGAGGGAGCAGTACTTC.

The chain couples TRBV12-3 or TRBV12-4 to TRBJ2-5; D is ambiguous. The CDR3 extends over 12 amino acids. V lost 3 bases and J lost 4, with 6 bases in between. The CDR3 region has the DNA TGTGCCAGCAGTTTTCTGGTAGAGACCCAGTACTTC. Translated, it gives CASSFLVETQYF.

The chain employs TRBV4-3 and TRBJ1-1; D gene unclear. The CDR3 is made up of 15 amino acids. CDR1 and CDR2 (germline): LGHNA, YSLEER. V lost 0 bases, J lost 1 base, and 9 bases lay in between. This CDR3 is CASSQDWGWNTEAFF. The CDR3 nucleotides read TGCGCCAGCAGCCAAGATTGGGGTTGGAACACTGAAGCTTTCTTT.